These T cell receptor beta chains were read from a single sample in a study of cytomegalovirus exposure and HLA in healthy donors. Method: immunoSEQ multiplex PCR; TCRdb's copy keeps in-frame clones and lacks some. The sample includes roughly 200,000 clones, roughly 77% of them seen just once. Sequenced input: PBMCs. Source of these receptors: a woman aged 25 to 39 in good health and CMV-seronegative. Both conserved end residues are trimmed from each CDR3. The order of the fields is J gene, V gene, CDR3 length, CDR3 protein.

J gene: TRBJ2-2
V gene: TRBV5-6
CDR3 length: 14
CDR3 protein: ASSPEDRMNTGELF

J gene: TRBJ2-5
V gene: TRBV6-5
CDR3 length: 12
CDR3 protein: ASSRGDSQETQY

J gene: TRBJ2-7
V gene: TRBV2
CDR3 length: 16
CDR3 protein: ARGGRQGLAGASYEQY

J gene: TRBJ1-1
V gene: TRBV7-9
CDR3 length: 12
CDR3 protein: ASSFLQGATEAF

J gene: TRBJ2-7
V gene: TRBV7-8
CDR3 length: 14
CDR3 protein: ASSPIAGELSYEQY

J gene: TRBJ1-1
V gene: TRBV6-5
CDR3 length: 10
CDR3 protein: GAGVRNTEAF

J gene: TRBJ2-5
V gene: TRBV6-1
CDR3 length: 15
CDR3 protein: ASSEYTSGGAGETQY

J gene: TRBJ1-4
V gene: TRBV6-1
CDR3 length: 14
CDR3 protein: ASSEHSGIFEEKLF

J gene: TRBJ1-5
V gene: TRBV29-1
CDR3 length: 12
CDR3 protein: SATSTGNDQPQH

J gene: TRBJ1-1
V gene: TRBV29-1
CDR3 length: 11
CDR3 protein: SVGGLMNTEAF

J gene: TRBJ1-4
V gene: TRBV28
CDR3 length: 16
CDR3 protein: ASSYRPDRGEANEKLF

J gene: TRBJ1-2
V gene: TRBV11-2
CDR3 length: 12
CDR3 protein: ASSSPTGEGGYT

J gene: TRBJ1-3
V gene: TRBV13
CDR3 length: 13
CDR3 protein: ASSLEGDSGNTIY

J gene: TRBJ2-1
V gene: TRBV19
CDR3 length: 11
CDR3 protein: ASSPEQAWEQF

J gene: TRBJ1-5
V gene: TRBV5-4
CDR3 length: 13
CDR3 protein: ASSLATAQNQPQH

J gene: TRBJ2-2
V gene: TRBV19
CDR3 length: 13
CDR3 protein: ASSIAGRETGELF

J gene: TRBJ1-4
V gene: TRBV15
CDR3 length: 17
CDR3 protein: ATSRDLGQGASTNEKLF

J gene: TRBJ1-2
V gene: TRBV5-1
CDR3 length: 11
CDR3 protein: ASKVSGNYGYT

J gene: TRBJ2-1
V gene: TRBV5-5
CDR3 length: 14
CDR3 protein: ASSLATGTSTNEQF

J gene: TRBJ2-3
V gene: TRBV7-3
CDR3 length: 14
CDR3 protein: ASTNPRGAGTDTQY

J gene: TRBJ1-1
V gene: TRBV9
CDR3 length: 13
CDR3 protein: ASSVLDTQGAEAF

J gene: TRBJ2-1
V gene: TRBV19
CDR3 length: 10
CDR3 protein: ASRTSGDEQF

J gene: TRBJ2-2
V gene: TRBV30
CDR3 length: 15
CDR3 protein: AWSTGLAGANTGELF

J gene: TRBJ1-2
V gene: TRBV6-5
CDR3 length: 13
CDR3 protein: ASSTHATGDYGYT

J gene: TRBJ2-7
V gene: TRBV19
CDR3 length: 13
CDR3 protein: ASRPRTGDSYEQY

J gene: TRBJ1-2
V gene: TRBV27
CDR3 length: 12
CDR3 protein: ASSGQTGPYGYT

J gene: TRBJ2-7
V gene: TRBV6-5
CDR3 length: 12
CDR3 protein: ASRRDTSSYEQY

J gene: TRBJ2-5
V gene: TRBV2
CDR3 length: 12
CDR3 protein: ASRALGTMETQY